This TCR beta chain came from a study of CD8+CD57+ T cells in acquired aplastic anemia. Study-level points and caveats: Found in both controls and patients were approximately 31 CD8+ CDR3 sequences.

This CDR3 has 15 amino acids. Germline trimming cut 5 bases from V and 4 bases from J; bases unmatched to any gene: 8. The TCR beta profiling, which covered VDJ combination and CDR3 sequence, was carried out using genomic DNA as the template. TCRdb redid the calling of the reads with MiXCR, one entry per CDR3 protein. This sample has under 350,000 distinct CDR3 sequences, with roughly 61% found just once. About this clonotype: Its antigen is not identified.

For sequencing, patients were chosen who had shown expansion of CD8+CD57+ cells by flow cytometry. Severe acquired aplastic anemia was present in all patients. Therapy had not been given to patients before blood sampling. Sequenced sample: sorted CD4+, CD8+, or CD8+CD57+ T cells (not recorded which) from PBMCs. The clonotype originates from a human donor with aplastic anemia. V gene TRBV12-3 or TRBV12-4 combines with J gene TRBJ1-2; 9 bases are shared with TRBD1. The CDR3, as DNA: TGTGCCAGCAGTCCGAGCCCGGGACAGGGCTATGGCTACACCTTC. It encodes CASSPSPGQGYGYTF.